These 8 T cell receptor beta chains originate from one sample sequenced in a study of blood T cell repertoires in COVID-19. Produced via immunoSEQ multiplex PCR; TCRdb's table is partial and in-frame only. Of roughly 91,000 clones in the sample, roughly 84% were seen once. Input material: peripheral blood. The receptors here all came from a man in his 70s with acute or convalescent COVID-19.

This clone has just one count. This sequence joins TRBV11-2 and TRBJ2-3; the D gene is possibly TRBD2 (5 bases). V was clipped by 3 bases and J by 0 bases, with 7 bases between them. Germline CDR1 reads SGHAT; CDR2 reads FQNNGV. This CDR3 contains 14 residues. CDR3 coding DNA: TGTGCCAGCAGCTTGCGGGCTAGCACAGATACGCAGTATTTT. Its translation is CASSLRASTDTQYF.

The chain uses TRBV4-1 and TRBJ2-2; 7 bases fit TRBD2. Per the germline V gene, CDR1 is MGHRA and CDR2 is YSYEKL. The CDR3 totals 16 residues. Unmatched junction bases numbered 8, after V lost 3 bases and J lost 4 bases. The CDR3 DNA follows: TGCGCCAGCAGCCAGGGGGGGAGGAACCCCACCGGGGAGCTGTTTTTT. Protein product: CASSQGGRNPTGELFF.

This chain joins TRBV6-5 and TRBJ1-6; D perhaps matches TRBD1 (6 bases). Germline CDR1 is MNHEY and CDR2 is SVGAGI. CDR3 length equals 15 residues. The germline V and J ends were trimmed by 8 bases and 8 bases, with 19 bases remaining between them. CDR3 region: CASAPQDSTYSPLHF. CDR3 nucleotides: TGTGCCAGCGCTCCGCAGGACAGCACTTATTCACCCCTCCACTTT.

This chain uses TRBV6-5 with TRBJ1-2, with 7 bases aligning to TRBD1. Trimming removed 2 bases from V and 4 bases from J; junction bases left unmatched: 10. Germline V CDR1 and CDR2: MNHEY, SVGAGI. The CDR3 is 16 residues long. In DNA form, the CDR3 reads TGTGCCAGCAGTTACGACGGACAGGCTTTAGGCTATGGCTACACCTTC. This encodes CASSYDGQALGYGYTF.

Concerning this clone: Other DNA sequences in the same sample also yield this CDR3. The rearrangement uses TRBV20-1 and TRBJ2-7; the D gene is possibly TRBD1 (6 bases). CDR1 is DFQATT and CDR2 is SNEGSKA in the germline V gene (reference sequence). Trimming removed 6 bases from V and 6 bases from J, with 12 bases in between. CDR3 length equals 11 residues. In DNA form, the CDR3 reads TGCAGTGCCGCCCCAGGGGTCGAGCAGTACTTC. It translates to CSAAPGVEQYF.

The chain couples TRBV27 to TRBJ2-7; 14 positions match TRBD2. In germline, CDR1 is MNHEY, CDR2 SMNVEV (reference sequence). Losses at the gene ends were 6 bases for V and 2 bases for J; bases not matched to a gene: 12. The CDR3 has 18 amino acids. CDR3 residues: CASRAPGTSGGPTYEQYF. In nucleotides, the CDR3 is TGTGCCAGCAGGGCTCCCGGGACTAGCGGGGGCCCAACCTACGAGCAGTACTTC.

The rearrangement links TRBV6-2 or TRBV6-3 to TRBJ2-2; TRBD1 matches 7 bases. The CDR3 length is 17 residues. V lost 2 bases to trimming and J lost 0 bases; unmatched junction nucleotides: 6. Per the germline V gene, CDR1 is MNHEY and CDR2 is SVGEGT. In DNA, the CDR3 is TGTGCCAGCAGTTACCCTACGAGGGGGCCGAACACCGGGGAGCTGTTTTTT. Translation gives CASSYPTRGPNTGELFF.

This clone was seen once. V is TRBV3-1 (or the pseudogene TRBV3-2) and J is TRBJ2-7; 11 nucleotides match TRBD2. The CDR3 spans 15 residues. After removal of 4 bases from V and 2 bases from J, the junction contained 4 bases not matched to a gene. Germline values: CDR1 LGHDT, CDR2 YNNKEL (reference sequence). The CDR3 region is CASSPGTSGTYEQYF. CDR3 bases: TGTGCCAGCAGCCCCGGGACTAGCGGAACCTACGAGCAGTACTTC.